These T cell receptor beta chains were read from a single sample in a study of blood T cell repertoires in COVID-19. Profiling relied on immunoSEQ multiplex PCR, and the TCRdb table lists in-frame clones only, not all of them. Of fewer than 200,000 clones listed, roughly 80% are singletons. The sequenced sample consisted of peripheral blood. Receptors were obtained from a man aged 55 to 70 with acute or convalescent COVID-19. Each CDR3 is given with its conserved first and last residue. Each record gives: D gene, clone size, V gene, J gene, CDR3 DNA, CDR3 protein. D genes are given only for firm matches. A row's size may be missing; if present it is once, few, many or a size class.

.	.	TRBV6-5	TRBJ2-6	TGTGCCAGCAGTTCCCCCAGGGGTGGGGCCAACGTCCTGACTTTC	CASSSPRGGANVLTF
TRBD1	.	TRBV29-1	TRBJ2-7	TGCAGCGTTGGACCAGGGACAGGGGCCTACGAGCAGTACTTC	CSVGPGTGAYEQYF
TRBD1	.	TRBV30	TRBJ2-5	TGTGCCTGGAGGGGAAGACAGGGGTGGACCCAGTACTTC	CAWRGRQGWTQYF
.	.	TRBV2	TRBJ1-2	TGTGCCAGCAGCTCTTTCAGGTCGGCCGAATATGGCTACACCTTC	CASSSFRSAEYGYTF
TRBD2	.	TRBV5-1	TRBJ2-2	TGCGCCAGCAGCTTTAGTTGGCTAGCGGGGGGGACGAACACCGGGGAGCTGTTTTTT	CASSFSWLAGGTNTGELFF
TRBD2	.	TRBV14	TRBJ2-3	TGTGCCAGCAGTCACTCAGCGACTAGCGCAGATACGCAGTATTTT	CASSHSATSADTQYF
TRBD1	.	TRBV19	TRBJ1-1	TGTGCCAGTAGTATAGTTTACAGGGGACCTCCGAACACTGAAGCTTTCTTT	CASSIVYRGPPNTEAFF
.	.	TRBV29-1	TRBJ1-1	TGCAGCGTTGAAGAGGGGAGGGGGACTGAAGCTTTCTTT	CSVEEGRGTEAFF
TRBD1	once	TRBV11-1	TRBJ1-2	TGTGCCAGCAGCAAAGACAGGGCCTATGGCTACACCTTC	CASSKDRAYGYTF
TRBD2	.	TRBV3-1/TRBV3-2	TRBJ2-7	TGTGCCAGCAGCCAAGCCGGGACTAGCGGGGGCTACGAGCAGTACTTC	CASSQAGTSGGYEQYF
TRBD1	.	TRBV24-1	TRBJ2-1	TGTGCCACCAGTGACCTCTACAGGGGCGACAATGAGCAGTTCTTC	CATSDLYRGDNEQFF
.	.	TRBV5-1	TRBJ2-1	TGCGCCAGCAGCTTGGGGGACACACCATTCTACAATGAGCAGTTCTTC	CASSLGDTPFYNEQFF
.	.	TRBV7-9	TRBJ1-1	TGTGCCAGCAGCCCCCGGTCGAACACTGAAGCTTTCTTT	CASSPRSNTEAFF
TRBD1	.	TRBV10-3	TRBJ1-2	TGTGCCATCAGTGAGTCCCCCAAACAGGGGGGCTACTATGGCTACACCTTC	CAISESPKQGGYYGYTF
TRBD1	.	TRBV6-1	TRBJ2-2	TGTGCCAGCAGTGAACGGGACAGGGGGTACACCGGGGAGCTGTTTTTT	CASSERDRGYTGELFF
TRBD1	.	TRBV6-5	TRBJ2-7	TGTGCCAGCCGGGACAGGGGTGGCGAGCAGTACTTC	CASRDRGGEQYF
TRBD1	.	TRBV24-1	TRBJ1-2	TGTGCCACCAGTCACAGGGGTGACTATGGCTACACCTTC	CATSHRGDYGYTF
TRBD1	.	TRBV6-5	TRBJ1-1	TGTGCCAGCAGGTCCGGGGTTTCAGGGGGCACTGAAGCTTTCTTT	CASRSGVSGGTEAFF
TRBD1	.	TRBV4-1	TRBJ1-5	TGCGCCAGCAGCCAAGATGGACAGGGGGCTTCACCCCAGCATTTT	CASSQDGQGASPQHF
TRBD2	.	TRBV28	TRBJ2-2	TGTGCCAGCAGTTTAATCACTAGCGGGGGGGCCACCGGGGAGCTGTTTTTT	CASSLITSGGATGELFF
TRBD1	.	TRBV5-1	TRBJ2-4	TGCGCCAGCAGCAACACCGGGACAGGAAAAAACATTCAGTACTTC	CASSNTGTGKNIQYF
.	.	TRBV12-3/TRBV12-4	TRBJ1-5	TGTGCCAGCAGTCGGGGGGCTATACAGCCCCAGCATTTT	CASSRGAIQPQHF
TRBD1	.	TRBV18	TRBJ1-3	TGTGCCAGCTCACAGGGACAGGGCTCTGGAAACACCATATATTTT	CASSQGQGSGNTIYF
.	few	TRBV5-6	TRBJ1-1	TGTGCCAGCAGCACCGGGACCGGGGGAACTGAAGCTTTCTTT	CASSTGTGGTEAFF
.	once	TRBV30	TRBJ2-5	TGTGCCTGGAGTGTACAGGCAGGCCAAGAGACCCAGTACTTC	CAWSVQAGQETQYF
TRBD1	.	TRBV5-6	TRBJ1-2	TGTGCCAGCAGCTTGATGATGGCAGGGGGTAGAGATGGCTACACCTTC	CASSLMMAGGRDGYTF